Below are 17 T cell receptor beta chains sequenced from a single sample in a study of blood T cell repertoires in COVID-19. Repertoires were generated with immunoSEQ multiplex PCR, while TCRdb's copy carries only in-frame clones and drops some. The sample lists hundreds of thousands of clones; around nine tenths were seen once. Sequencing was carried out using PBMCs or T cells enriched from blood (not recorded which). The receptors derive from a man aged 55 to 69 who had recovered from COVID-19.

The chain recombines TRBV25-1 with TRBJ1-1, with 9 bases identical to TRBD1. This CDR3 spans 13 amino acids. Looked up from germline, CDR1 is MGHDK and CDR2 is SYGVNS. Losses at the gene ends were 10 bases for V and 1 base for J; bases not matched to a gene: 4. In DNA form, the CDR3 reads TGTGCCACCTGGGGACAGGGGAACACTGAAGCTTTCTTT. This encodes CATWGQGNTEAFF. Complete variable domain (other parts from reference TRBV25-1 and TRBJ1-1): EADIYQTPRYLVIGTGKKITLECSQTMGHDKMYWYQQDPGMELHLIHYSYGVNSTEKGDLSSESTVSRIRTEHFPLTLESARPSHTSQYLCATWGQGNTEAFFGQGTRLTVV.

V is TRBV5-4 and J is TRBJ2-3; weak D call: TRBD1 (6 bases). CDR3 length: 15 residues. Looked up from germline, CDR1 is SGHNT and CDR2 is YYREEE (reference sequence). Trimming pared 4 bases from V and 3 bases from J, leaving 15 bases between. The CDR3 nucleotides read TGTGCCAGCAGCCGTCAGACAGGTACAACAGATACGCAGTATTTT. This translates into CASSRQTGTTDTQYF.

The chain employs TRBV30 and TRBJ1-1; D unresolved. Germline loops: CDR1 GTSNPN, CDR2 SVGIG (reference sequence). The CDR3 is 13 residues long. The V and J ends lost 1 base and 7 bases respectively, with 13 bases between them. The CDR3 DNA is TGTGCCTGGAGTGCCCAGTCCATCGATGAAGCTTTCTTT. This encodes CAWSAQSIDEAFF.

The chain uses TRBV15 and TRBJ2-7, with D possibly matching TRBD1 (6 bases). Germline CDR1 reads LNHNV; CDR2 reads YYDKDF (reference sequence). This CDR3 has 13 amino acids. The V end was cut by 1 base, the J end by 6 bases, with 10 bases between. CDR3 residues: CATSRVGTREQYF. The CDR3, as DNA: TGTGCCACCAGCAGAGTTGGGACACGCGAGCAGTACTTC.

The CDR3 sequence: CASSSQGEGNYNSPLHF. The CDR3 nucleotides read TGTGCCAGCAGTTCACAAGGGGAGGGTAACTATAATTCACCCCTCCACTTT. This chain uses TRBV25-1 with TRBJ1-6; possible D gene TRBD1, 5 bases. V was clipped by 5 bases and J by 3 bases, with 17 bases between them. The CDR3 consists of 17 residues. Per the germline V gene, CDR1 is MGHDK and CDR2 is SYGVNS.

V is TRBV30 and J is TRBJ2-7; weak D call: TRBD2 (7 bases). Between the trimmed V and J ends, which lost 3 bases and 5 bases, there was a span of 17 bases. The length of the CDR3 is 14 residues. Looked up from germline, CDR1 is GTSNPN and CDR2 is SVGIG (reference sequence). CDR3 protein: CAWRGFGGPDEQYF. The CDR3 region has the DNA TGTGCCTGGAGGGGATTCGGGGGGCCCGACGAGCAGTACTTC.

The rearrangement links TRBV24-1 to TRBJ1-2; D perhaps matches TRBD1 (6 bases). The CDR3 runs 13 residues. Germline-derived CDR1 and CDR2 are KGHDR and SFDVKD. Trimming left V 4 bases short and J 7 bases short, with 12 bases between. DNA of the CDR3: TGTGCCACCAGTGAATTCAGGGGCGGTGGCTACACCTTC. It encodes CATSEFRGGGYTF.

This clone was seen only once. The CDR3 here is CASSFGTSGGQGEQFF. The DNA for the CDR3 is TGTGCCAGCAGTTTTGGGACTAGCGGGGGGCAGGGTGAGCAGTTCTTC. The rearrangement joins TRBV6-5 to TRBJ2-1, with TRBD2 matching over 15 bases. CDR3 length equals 16 residues. CDR1 is MNHEY and CDR2 is SVGAGI in the germline V gene. After removal of 4 bases from V and 9 bases from J, the junction contained 7 bases not matched to a gene.

The chain is built from TRBV12-3 or TRBV12-4 and TRBJ1-1; 7 positions match TRBD1. Trimming cost V 6 bases and J 11 bases; bases outside gene matches: 9. This CDR3 comprises 12 residues. The CDR3 DNA follows: TGTGCCAGCAGCACCCTGACAGGGAAGGCTTTCTTT. Translated, it gives CASSTLTGKAFF.

This chain connects TRBV28 to TRBJ2-2, with D maybe TRBD1 (6 bases). CDR1 and CDR2 from the germline V gene are MDHEN and SYDVKM. CDR3 length equals 15 residues. Trimming took off 7 bases at V and 2 bases at J, with 14 bases between the two ends. The CDR3 DNA reads as TGTGCCAGCACGACCCTGGGGGCAAACACCGGGGAGCTGTTTTTT. Its protein product is CASTTLGANTGELFF.

The chain joins TRBV4-2 to TRBJ1-4; D gene uncertain. V was pared by 1 base and J by 0 bases, with 12 bases between. The CDR3 spans 17 residues. The germline V gene has CDR1 LGHNA and CDR2 YNFKEQ. The CDR3 nucleotides are TGTGCCAGCAGCCAAGTTCCGACACCAGCAACTAATGAAAAACTGTTTTTT. The encoded protein is CASSQVPTPATNEKLFF.

The rearrangement uses TRBV7-9 and TRBJ1-1, with D perhaps matching TRBD1 (6 bases). Germline V lookup: CDR1 SEHNR, CDR2 FQNEAQ (reference sequence). This CDR3 has 13 amino acids. The germline V and J ends were trimmed by 6 bases and 4 bases, with 12 bases remaining between them. In nucleotides, the CDR3 is TGTGCCAGCAGTACACAGGGCGGCACTGAAGCTTTCTTT. Translating gives CASSTQGGTEAFF.

This sequence joins TRBV4-2 and TRBJ1-1; the D gene is possibly TRBD1 (6 bases). The CDR3 spans 13 residues. Trimming took off 0 bases at V and 11 bases at J, with 13 bases between the two ends. Germline V CDR1 and CDR2: LGHNA, YNFKEQ. Here the CDR3 reads CASSQESRQVAFF. DNA for the CDR3: TGTGCCAGCAGCCAAGAATCCCGACAGGTGGCTTTCTTT.

The rearrangement uses TRBV19 and TRBJ1-5; perhaps TRBD1 as D (6 bases). The CDR3 length is 15 residues. Germline V gene sequence: CDR1 LNHDA, CDR2 SQIVND (reference sequence). Trimming shortened V by 5 bases and J by 0 bases, and 11 bases separated the two germline ends. CDR3 sequence: CASSPGTPSNQPQHF. The CDR3 DNA follows: TGTGCCAGTAGTCCCGGGACACCTAGCAATCAGCCCCAGCATTTT. Combining the CDR3 with reference TRBV19 and TRBJ1-5 gives the whole variable domain DGGITQSPKYLFRKEGQNVTLSCEQNLNHDAMYWYRQDPGQGLRLIYYSQIVNDFQKGDIAEGYSVSREKKESFPLTVTSAQKNPTAFYLCASSPGTPSNQPQHFGDGTRLSIL.

The chain is built from TRBV28 and TRBJ1-5, with 12 bases aligning to TRBD1. The germline CDR1 and CDR2 sequences are MDHEN and SYDVKM. This CDR3 comprises 18 residues. Trimming took 5 bases from V and 0 from J; bases not matched to a gene: 8. CDR3 protein: CASSPPGQGAFSNQPQHF. For the CDR3, the DNA is TGTGCCAGCAGTCCCCCGGGACAGGGGGCTTTTAGCAATCAGCCCCAGCATTTT.

The chain couples TRBV6-5 to TRBJ2-5; 10 bases agree with TRBD1. This CDR3 is 15 amino acids long. Germline-derived CDR1 and CDR2 are MNHEY and SVGAGI. The V and J ends lost 5 bases and 4 bases, in that order; junction bases with no gene match: 7. CDR3 coding DNA: TGTGCCAGCAGTAACCGACAGGGGGCAGGAGAGACCCAGTACTTC. Protein: CASSNRQGAGETQYF.

This clone was counted once. V gene TRBV24-1 combines with J gene TRBJ2-3; no clear D gene. Germline V gene data show CDR1 as KGHDR and CDR2 as SFDVKD. The CDR3 loop spans 15 amino acids. Trimming stripped 4 bases from V and 6 bases from J, with 16 bases between. The CDR3 spells CATSDTTATRDTQYF. CDR3 DNA sequence: TGTGCCACCAGTGACACAACAGCCACCCGGGATACGCAGTATTTT.